One T cell receptor beta chain is described in this entry. Its antigen is currently unknown. Donors, healthy HIV-negative adults, lacked recent acute infections or vaccinations. With V trimmed by 6 bases and J by 5 bases, 8 bases remained unmatched. Germline CDR1 is SNHLY and CDR2 is FYNNEI. The CDR3 runs to 15 residues. Sequencing used immunoSEQ multiplex PCR; TCRdb keeps in-frame clones, though not all of them. Here the sample spans millions of clones, over 85% being singletons. The sample originates from a study of shared clonotypes between healthy human individuals. Study overall: CD8 memory received one plate per donor, CD8 naive two, CD4 memory three and CD4 naive three. Study findings and constraints: What naive subsets generally showed was a larger estimated richness than memory subsets showed.

The sequencing input was naive CD4+ T cells sorted from blood. As for subset: CD45RA+ positively selected. The receptor's source is a man younger than 35 in good health. V and J are TRBV2 and TRBJ2-1; 9 bases map to TRBD2. DNA for the CDR3: TGTGCCAGCAGGATCTTAGCGGGAGCTCACAATGAGCAGTTCTTC. It translates to CASRILAGAHNEQFF.